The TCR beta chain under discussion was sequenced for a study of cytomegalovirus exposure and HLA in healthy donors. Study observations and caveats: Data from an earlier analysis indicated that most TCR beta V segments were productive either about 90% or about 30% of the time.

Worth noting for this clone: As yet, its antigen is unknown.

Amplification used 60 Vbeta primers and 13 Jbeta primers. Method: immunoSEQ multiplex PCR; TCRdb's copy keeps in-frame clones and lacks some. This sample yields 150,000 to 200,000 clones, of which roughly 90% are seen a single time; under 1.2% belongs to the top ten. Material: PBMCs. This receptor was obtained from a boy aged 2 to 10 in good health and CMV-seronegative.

CDR3 in DNA: TGTGCCAGCAGACCGTCAGCGGGAGCGGGTAATGAGCAGTTCTTC. Translating gives CASRPSAGAGNEQFF. The V and J genes are TRBV6-1 and TRBJ2-1; the match to TRBD2 covers 8 bases. CDR1 and CDR2 from the germline V gene are MNHNS and SASEGT. This CDR3 comprises 15 residues. J lost 7 bases, V lost 6 bases, and 11 bases had no gene match.